This T cell receptor (beta chain) was profiled in a study of T cell repertoires in cytomegalovirus infection. Findings and caveats of the study: Of the TCR beta families, the public ones yielded a cumulative frequency that identified carriers of CMV plus the relevant HLA.

Germline values: CDR1 SGHVS, CDR2 FQNEAQ. Trimming took off 1 base at V and 4 bases at J, with 8 bases between the two ends. CDR3 length: 14 residues. Worth noting for this clonotype: What it binds is not known.

TCRdb re-derived calls from the reads in MiXCR, one entry per CDR3 protein. The table shows fewer than 350,000 distinct CDR3 sequences, with 25% to 35% occurring only once. The chain couples TRBV7-8 to TRBJ1-5; no reliable D call. Sequenced here: cultured PBMCs, sampled from culture after CMV antigen stimulation. The source is a human donor in good health (CMV status not recorded). Some clones in this sample may be carry-over from other donors' samples. The CDR3 nucleotides read TGTGCCAGCAGCTTAGTGGGTCAGAATCAGCCCCAGCATTTT. This sequence encodes CASSLVGQNQPQHF.